This T cell receptor beta chain was captured by sequencing in a study of T cell changes during pregnancy in multiple sclerosis (dated by TCRdb to between 2018 and 2020). Notes on the research overall: In women with multiple sclerosis, the researchers looked at how the T cell repertoire shifted as pregnancy progressed.

The library was obtained by the immunoSEQ multiplex PCR assay. TCRdb obtained this table from immuneACCESS and retained in-frame rearrangements with V and J assigned. These tables miss some clones; where compared with another copy, unresolved V genes account for less than half of the shortfall, and the remainder is unexplained. This sample has about 38,000 clones in its table, and about 91% of those were observed once. Together, the top ten hold 9% to 14% of the sample. Concerning this clone itself: Its antigen is unknown. No quality values exist for individual bases; no much larger clone is one base distant.

The V end gives up 5 bases and the J end 8 bases, leaving 13 bases in the junction not matched to a gene. CDR1 MNHEY and CDR2 SVGAGI are derived from the germline V gene. The CDR3 holds 15 amino acids from the cysteine to the phenylalanine. Only the CDR3 region is kept as DNA, spanning 45 bases read in frame from base 1. The V and J segments used are TRBV6-5 and TRBJ2-7, and TRBD1 aligns with 9 junction nucleotides. This sequence was found in a female donor with multiple sclerosis, enrolled in a pregnancy study. Here the sequenced sample was CD8+ T cells from peripheral blood mononuclear cells, taken after pregnancy. Here is the DNA: TGTGCCAGCAGTGCAACCGGGACAGGGATCCACAAGCAGTACTTC. This encodes CASSATGTGIHKQYF.